This T cell receptor beta chain was identified in a study of Ad26.COV2.S vaccination and SARS-CoV-2 variants. Germline V gives CDR1 LGHNA, CDR2 YSLEER. The CDR3 loop spans 14 amino acids. Trimming pared 0 bases from V and 4 bases from J, leaving 9 bases between. Treatment denoted: some 20 received Ad26.COV2.S at low or high dose, single or two shots; 5 received placebo; per-sample allocation not given. Collection of samples fell on day 63 after the first vaccine or placebo injection. Profiled with immunoSEQ multiplex PCR; TCRdb holds only in-frame clones, not every one. Counted here are some 330,000 clones, roughly 90% occurring once; the ten biggest clones make up 5.5%.

This chain links TRBV4-3 with TRBJ1-2; D is perhaps TRBD1 (5 bases). This TCR was sampled from a person between 18 and 65 years old who received the Ad26.COV2.S COVID-19 vaccine or a placebo. Sequences were derived from peripheral blood, sampled in a trial of Ad26.COV2.S vaccine versus placebo. The chain's CDR3 is CASSQEGQVYGYTF. As DNA, the CDR3 is TGCGCCAGCAGCCAAGAGGGGCAAGTCTATGGCTACACCTTC.